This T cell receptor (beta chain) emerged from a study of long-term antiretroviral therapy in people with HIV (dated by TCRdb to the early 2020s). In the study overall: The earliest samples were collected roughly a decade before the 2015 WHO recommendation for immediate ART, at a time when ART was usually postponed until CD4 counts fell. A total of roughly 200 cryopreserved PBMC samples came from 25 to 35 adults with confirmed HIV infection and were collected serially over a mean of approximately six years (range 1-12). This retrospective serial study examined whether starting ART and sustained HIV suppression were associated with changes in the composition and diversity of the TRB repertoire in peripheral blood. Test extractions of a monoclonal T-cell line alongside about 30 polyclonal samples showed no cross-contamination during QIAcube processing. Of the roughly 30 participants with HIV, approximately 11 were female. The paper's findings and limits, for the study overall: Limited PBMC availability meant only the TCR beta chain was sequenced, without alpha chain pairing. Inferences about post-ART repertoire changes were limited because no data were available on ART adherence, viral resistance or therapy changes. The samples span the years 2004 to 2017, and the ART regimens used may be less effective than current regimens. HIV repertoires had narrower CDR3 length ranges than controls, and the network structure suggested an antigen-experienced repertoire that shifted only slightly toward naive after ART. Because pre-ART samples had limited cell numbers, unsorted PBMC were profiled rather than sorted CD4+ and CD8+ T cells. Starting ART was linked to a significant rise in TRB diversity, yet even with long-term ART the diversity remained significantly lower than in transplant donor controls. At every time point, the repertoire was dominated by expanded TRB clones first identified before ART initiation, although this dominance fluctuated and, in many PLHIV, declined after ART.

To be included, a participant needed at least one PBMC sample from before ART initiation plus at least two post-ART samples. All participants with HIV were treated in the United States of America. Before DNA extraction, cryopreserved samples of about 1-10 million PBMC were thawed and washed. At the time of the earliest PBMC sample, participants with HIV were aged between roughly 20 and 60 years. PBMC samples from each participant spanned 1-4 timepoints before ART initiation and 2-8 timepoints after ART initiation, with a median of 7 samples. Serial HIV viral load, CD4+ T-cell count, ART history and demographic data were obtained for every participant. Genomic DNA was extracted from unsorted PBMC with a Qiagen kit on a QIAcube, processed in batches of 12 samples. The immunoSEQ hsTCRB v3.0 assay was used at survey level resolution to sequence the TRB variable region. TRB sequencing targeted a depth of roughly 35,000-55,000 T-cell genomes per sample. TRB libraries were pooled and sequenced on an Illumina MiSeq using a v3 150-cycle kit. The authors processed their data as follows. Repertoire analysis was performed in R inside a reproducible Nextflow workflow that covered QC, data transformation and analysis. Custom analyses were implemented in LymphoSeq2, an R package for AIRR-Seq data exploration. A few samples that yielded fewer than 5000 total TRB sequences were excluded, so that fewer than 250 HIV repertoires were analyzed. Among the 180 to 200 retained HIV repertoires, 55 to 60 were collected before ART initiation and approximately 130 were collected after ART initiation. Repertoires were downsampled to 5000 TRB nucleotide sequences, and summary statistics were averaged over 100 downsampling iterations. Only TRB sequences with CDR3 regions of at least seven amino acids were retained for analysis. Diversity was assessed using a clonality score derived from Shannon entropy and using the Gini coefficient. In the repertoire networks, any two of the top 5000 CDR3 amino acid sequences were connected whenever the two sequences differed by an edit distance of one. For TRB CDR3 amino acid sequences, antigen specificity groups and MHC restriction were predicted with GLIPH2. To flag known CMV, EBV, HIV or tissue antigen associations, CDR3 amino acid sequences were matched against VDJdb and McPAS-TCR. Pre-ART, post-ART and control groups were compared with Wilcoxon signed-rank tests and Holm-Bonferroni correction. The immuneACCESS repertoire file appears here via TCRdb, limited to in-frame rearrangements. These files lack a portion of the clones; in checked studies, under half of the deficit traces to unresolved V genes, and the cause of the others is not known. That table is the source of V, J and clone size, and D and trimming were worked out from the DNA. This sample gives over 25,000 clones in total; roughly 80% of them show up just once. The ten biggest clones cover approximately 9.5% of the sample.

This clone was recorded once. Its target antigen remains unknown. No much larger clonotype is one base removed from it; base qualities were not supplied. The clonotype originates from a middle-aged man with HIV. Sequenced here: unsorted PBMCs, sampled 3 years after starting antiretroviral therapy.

The DNA sequence is TGCGCCAGCAGTGAGCGGACAGACTATGGCTACACCTTC. This gives the protein CASSERTDYGYTF. The sequence is built from TRBV10-2 and TRBJ1-2, and the D gene may be TRBD1, 6 bases matching. The CDR3, from cysteine to phenylalanine, totals 13 residues. The entry retains the CDR3 DNA only, 39 bases that are in frame from base 1. V is shortened by 2 bases, J by 3 bases, and the region joining them spans 7 bases. The germline V gene encodes CDR1 WSHSY and CDR2 SAAADI.